This T cell receptor beta chain was sequenced during a study of early T cells in non-severe SARS-CoV-2 infection. On the study more broadly: The sequenced material was bulk RNA from unsorted whole blood, and its chains were unpaired.

This clonotype was seen a few times. TCRdb recomputed calls from the 5' RACE reads with MiXCR, one row per CDR3 protein. The sample holds over 70,000 distinct CDR3 sequences, approximately 14% seen once. The V gene's germline CDR1 is MDHEN and CDR2 SYDVKM. The CDR3 totals 11 residues. The V end was cut by 5 bases, the J end by 8 bases, with 7 bases between. This chain joins TRBV28 and TRBJ2-4, with D unresolved. The sample in question was whole blood, obtained at baseline. The sequence was obtained from an adult who was a healthcare worker with PCR-confirmed SARS-CoV-2 infection or an uninfected control (not recorded which). The DNA of the CDR3 is TGTGCCAGCAGTCGCCAGGACATTCAGTACTTC. It encodes CASSRQDIQYF.